The clone carrying this T cell receptor beta chain was counted only a few times. The antigen is unknown. The V end lost 1 base, the J end lost 5 bases, and 6 bases lay between the germline ends. CDR1 is ENHRY, CDR2 SYGVKD, per germline. The CDR3 length is 12 residues. The source of the sample is a study of OX40 agonist ivuxolimab in advanced cancers. Turning to the study itself: Of mixed ages from about 20 to 90 and averaging 60 years, the group was over 80% male. Three patients, one with hepatocellular carcinoma and two with cutaneous melanoma, achieved partial responses.

Findings of the study overall: The mean number of expanded clones was higher in CD8+ T cells than in CD4+. By week 6 at 0.1 to 3.0 mg/kg, blood CD4+ and CD8+ T cells had expanded clonally.

The assay was immunoSEQ multiplex PCR, and TCRdb's table has in-frame clones only and misses some. The table records about 20,000 clones, 88% of them present only once. This receptor was identified in an adult with an advanced solid tumor such as melanoma, head and neck, liver or kidney cancer. The source material was CD4+ or CD8+ T cells sorted from blood, sampled in a trial of the OX40 agonist ivuxolimab. The V gene is TRBV10-3, the J gene TRBJ2-7; unclear D gene. DNA of the CDR3: TGTGCCATCAGTGAGTATACTAACGAGCAGTACTTC. Amino acid sequence: CAISEYTNEQYF.